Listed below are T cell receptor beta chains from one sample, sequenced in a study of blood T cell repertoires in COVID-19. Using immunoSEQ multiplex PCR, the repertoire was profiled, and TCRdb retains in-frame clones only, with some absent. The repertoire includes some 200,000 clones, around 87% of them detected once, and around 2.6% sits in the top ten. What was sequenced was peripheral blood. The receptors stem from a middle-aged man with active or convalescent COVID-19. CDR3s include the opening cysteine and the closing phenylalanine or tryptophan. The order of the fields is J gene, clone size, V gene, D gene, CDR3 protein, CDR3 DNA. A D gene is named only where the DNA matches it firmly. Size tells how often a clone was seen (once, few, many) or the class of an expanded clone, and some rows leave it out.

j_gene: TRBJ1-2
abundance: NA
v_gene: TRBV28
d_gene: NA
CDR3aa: CASSLTGAFVYGYTF
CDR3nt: TGTGCCAGCAGTCTAACAGGAGCGTTTGTTTATGGCTACACCTTC

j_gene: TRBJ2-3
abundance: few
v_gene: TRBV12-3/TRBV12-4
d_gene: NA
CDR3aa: CASSAGPIHTQYF
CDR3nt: TGTGCCAGCAGTGCGGGTCCGATCCATACGCAGTATTTT

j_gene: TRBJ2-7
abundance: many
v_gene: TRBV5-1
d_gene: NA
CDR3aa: CASSHNRGSLNEQYF
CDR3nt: TGCGCCAGCAGCCATAACCGGGGATCTCTGAACGAGCAGTACTTC

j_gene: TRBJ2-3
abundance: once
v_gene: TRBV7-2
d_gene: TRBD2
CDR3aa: CASSSSSGTGTDTQYF
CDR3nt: TGTGCCAGCAGTTCCTCTAGCGGGACCGGCACAGATACGCAGTATTTT

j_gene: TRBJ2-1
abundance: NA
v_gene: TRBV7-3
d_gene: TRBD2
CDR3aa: CASSPTGGPPTNEQFF
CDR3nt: TGTGCCAGCAGCCCGACGGGGGGGCCCCCAACCAATGAGCAGTTCTTC

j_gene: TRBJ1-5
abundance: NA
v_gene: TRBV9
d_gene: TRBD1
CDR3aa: CASSVDGQDNQPQHF
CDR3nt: TGTGCCAGCAGCGTAGACGGACAGGACAATCAGCCCCAGCATTTT

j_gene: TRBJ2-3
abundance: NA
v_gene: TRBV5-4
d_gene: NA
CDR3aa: CASSFRDTDTQYF
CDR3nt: TGTGCCAGCAGTTTCCGCGACACAGATACGCAGTATTTT

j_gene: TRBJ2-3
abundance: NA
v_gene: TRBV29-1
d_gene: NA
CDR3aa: CSVLTQADTQYF
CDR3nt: TGCAGCGTCCTAACACAGGCGGATACGCAGTATTTT

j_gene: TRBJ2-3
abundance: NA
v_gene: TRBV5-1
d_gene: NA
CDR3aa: CASSSGLRSSTDTQYF
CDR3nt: TGCGCCAGCAGCTCGGGACTTCGGTCTAGCACAGATACGCAGTATTTT

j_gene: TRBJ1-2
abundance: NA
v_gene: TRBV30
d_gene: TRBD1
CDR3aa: CAWSHRTGRYTF
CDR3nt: TGTGCCTGGAGTCACCGGACAGGGCGCTACACCTTC

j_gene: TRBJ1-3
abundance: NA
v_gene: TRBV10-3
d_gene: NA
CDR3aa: CASQAGLGNTIYF
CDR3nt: TGTGCCAGCCAAGCAGGGTTGGGAAACACCATATATTTT

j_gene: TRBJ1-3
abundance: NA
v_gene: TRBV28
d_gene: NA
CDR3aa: CASRTDRNSGNTIYF
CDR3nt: TGTGCCAGCAGGACGGACAGAAACTCTGGAAACACCATATATTTT

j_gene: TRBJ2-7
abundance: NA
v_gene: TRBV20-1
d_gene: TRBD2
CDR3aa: CSASLTSGPDYEQYF
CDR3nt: TGCAGTGCTAGTTTGACTAGCGGGCCTGACTACGAGCAGTACTTC

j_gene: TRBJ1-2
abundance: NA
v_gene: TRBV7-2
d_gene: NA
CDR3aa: CASSSQGYGYTF
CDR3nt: TGTGCCAGCAGCTCGCAGGGGTATGGCTACACCTTC

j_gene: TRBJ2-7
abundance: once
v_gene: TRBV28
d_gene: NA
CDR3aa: CASSLPTGSNYEQYF
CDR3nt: TGTGCCAGCAGTCTCCCGACAGGAAGCAACTACGAGCAGTACTTC

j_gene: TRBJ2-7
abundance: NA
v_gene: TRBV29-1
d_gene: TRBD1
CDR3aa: CSVESGQGYEQYF
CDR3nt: TGCAGCGTCGAATCGGGACAGGGCTACGAGCAGTACTTC

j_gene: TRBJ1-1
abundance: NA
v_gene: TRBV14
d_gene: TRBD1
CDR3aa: CASSRGQGLNTEAFF
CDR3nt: TGTGCCAGCAGCCGGGGACAGGGACTGAACACTGAAGCTTTCTTT

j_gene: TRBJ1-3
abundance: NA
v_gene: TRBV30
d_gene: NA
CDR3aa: CAWSRQFSDAGNTIYF
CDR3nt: TGTGCCTGGAGCAGACAGTTCTCAGACGCTGGAAACACCATATATTTT

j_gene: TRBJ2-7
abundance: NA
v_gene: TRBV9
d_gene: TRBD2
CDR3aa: CASSGGTSSFYEQYF
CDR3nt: TGTGCCAGCAGCGGGGGGACTAGTTCCTTCTACGAGCAGTACTTC

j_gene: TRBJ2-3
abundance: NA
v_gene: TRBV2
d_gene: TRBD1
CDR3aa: CASSSRQGSTDTQYF
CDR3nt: TGTGCCAGCAGTTCCCGACAGGGAAGCACAGATACGCAGTATTTT

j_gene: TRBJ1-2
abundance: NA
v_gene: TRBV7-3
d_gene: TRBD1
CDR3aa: CASSLTTGPNYGYTF
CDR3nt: TGTGCCAGCAGCTTAACGACAGGGCCTAACTATGGCTACACCTTC

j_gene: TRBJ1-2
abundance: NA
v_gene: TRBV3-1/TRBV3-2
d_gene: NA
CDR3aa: CASSQENGNYGYTF
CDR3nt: TGTGCCAGCAGCCAAGAGAACGGGAACTATGGCTACACCTTC

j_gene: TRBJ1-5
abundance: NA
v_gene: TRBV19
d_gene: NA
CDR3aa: CATAELPYQPQHF
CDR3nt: TGTGCCACAGCGGAATTACCCTATCAGCCCCAGCATTTT

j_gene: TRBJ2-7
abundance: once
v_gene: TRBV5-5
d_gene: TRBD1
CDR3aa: CASSYGQGDYEQYF
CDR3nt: TGTGCCAGCAGCTACGGACAGGGGGACTACGAGCAGTACTTC

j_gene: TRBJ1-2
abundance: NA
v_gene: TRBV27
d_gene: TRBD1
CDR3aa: CASSPTTGIYGYTF
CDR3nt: TGTGCCAGCAGTCCAACGACAGGGATTTATGGCTACACCTTC

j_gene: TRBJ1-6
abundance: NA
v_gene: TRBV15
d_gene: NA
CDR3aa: CATSRGDSRNSPLHF
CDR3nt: TGTGCCACCAGCAGGGGGGACTCTCGAAATTCACCCCTCCACTTT

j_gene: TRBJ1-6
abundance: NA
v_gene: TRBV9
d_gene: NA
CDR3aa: CASSVLPRQDSPLHF
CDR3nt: TGTGCCAGCAGCGTCCTCCCCCGACAGGATTCACCCCTCCACTTT

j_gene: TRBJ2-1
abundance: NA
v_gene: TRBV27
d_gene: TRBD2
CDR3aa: CASSFERLGFGGAYNEQFF
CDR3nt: TGTGCCAGCAGTTTTGAGCGTCTGGGATTCGGGGGGGCCTACAATGAGCAGTTCTTC

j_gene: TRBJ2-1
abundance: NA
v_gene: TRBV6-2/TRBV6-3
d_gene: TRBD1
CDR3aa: CASSYRRAGGRNEQFF
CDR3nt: TGTGCCAGCAGTTATAGGAGGGCAGGGGGCAGAAATGAGCAGTTCTTC

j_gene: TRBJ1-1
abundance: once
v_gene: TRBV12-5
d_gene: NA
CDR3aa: CASGLQANTEAFF
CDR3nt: TGTGCTAGTGGTTTACAGGCGAACACTGAAGCTTTCTTT

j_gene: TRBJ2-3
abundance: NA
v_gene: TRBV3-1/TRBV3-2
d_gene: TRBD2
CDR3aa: CASSHVLAGVSTDTQYF
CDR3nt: TGTGCCAGCAGCCATGTCCTAGCGGGGGTTAGCACAGATACGCAGTATTTT

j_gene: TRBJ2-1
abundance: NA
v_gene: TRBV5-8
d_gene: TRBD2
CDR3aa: CASRPGGNSYNEQFF
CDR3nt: TGTGCCAGCAGACCCGGGGGGAACTCCTACAATGAGCAGTTCTTC

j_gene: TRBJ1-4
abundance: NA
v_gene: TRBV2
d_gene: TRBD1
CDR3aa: CASRATGAVNEKLFF
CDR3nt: TGTGCCAGCAGGGCCACAGGGGCGGTAAATGAAAAACTGTTTTTT

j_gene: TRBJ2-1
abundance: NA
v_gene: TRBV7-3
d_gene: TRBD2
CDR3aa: CASSSSGGAFNEQFF
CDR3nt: TGTGCCAGCAGCTCAAGCGGGGGGGCCTTCAATGAGCAGTTCTTC

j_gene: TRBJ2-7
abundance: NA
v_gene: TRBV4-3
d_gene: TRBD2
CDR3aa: CASSESTSPSYEQYF
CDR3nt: TGCGCCAGCAGCGAGTCGACTAGCCCCTCCTACGAGCAGTACTTC

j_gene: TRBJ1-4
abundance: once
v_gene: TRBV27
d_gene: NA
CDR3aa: CASSRSATNEKLFF
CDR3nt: TGTGCCAGCAGCCGCAGTGCAACTAATGAAAAACTGTTTTTT

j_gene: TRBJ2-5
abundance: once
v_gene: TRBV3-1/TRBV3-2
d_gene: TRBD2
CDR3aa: CASSRAGGGGETQYF
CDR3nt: TGTGCCAGCAGCCGTGCGGGAGGCGGGGGGGAGACCCAGTACTTC

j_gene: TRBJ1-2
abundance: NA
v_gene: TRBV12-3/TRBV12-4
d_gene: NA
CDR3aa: CASRGGNYGYTF
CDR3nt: TGTGCCAGCAGGGGAGGGAACTATGGCTACACCTTC

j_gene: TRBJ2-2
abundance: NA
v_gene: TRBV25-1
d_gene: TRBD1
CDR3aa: CASSVGQYTGELFF
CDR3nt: TGTGCCAGCAGTGTGGGACAGTACACCGGGGAGCTGTTTTTT

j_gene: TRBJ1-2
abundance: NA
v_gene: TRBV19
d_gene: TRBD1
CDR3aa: CASSQGTAIYGYTF
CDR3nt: TGTGCCAGTAGTCAAGGGACAGCGATCTATGGCTACACCTTC